The rows below give T cell receptor beta chains drawn from one sample of a study of blood T cell repertoires in COVID-19. Method: immunoSEQ multiplex PCR; TCRdb's copy keeps in-frame clones and lacks some. The sample includes under 450,000 clones, approximately 90% of them seen just once. Material: PBMCs or T cells enriched from blood (not recorded which). Receptor source: a woman aged 40 to 49 who had been exposed to COVID-19. CDR3s include the opening cysteine and the closing phenylalanine or tryptophan. Fields, in order: J gene, D gene, V gene, clone size, CDR3 protein, CDR3 DNA. The D gene is left open where the match is weak. The size of a clone is reported for some rows only, either as once, few or many, or as a class for expanded clones.

TRBJ2-1,TRBD2,TRBV7-7,NA,CASSVAGGRNEQFF,TGTGCTAGCAGCGTAGCGGGGGGGCGGAATGAGCAGTTCTTC
TRBJ1-1,NA,TRBV9,NA,CASSVERNTEAFF,TGTGCCAGCAGCGTAGAGAGGAACACTGAAGCTTTCTTT
TRBJ1-2,TRBD1,TRBV6-4,NA,CASSYQTGSGGYTF,TGTGCCAGCAGTTACCAGACAGGGTCGGGCGGCTACACCTTC
TRBJ1-3,NA,TRBV10-2,NA,CASSETGQISGNTIYF,TGCGCCAGCAGTGAGACCGGACAGATCTCTGGAAACACCATATATTTT
TRBJ2-2,NA,TRBV21-1,NA,CAPSGGNHTGELFF,TGTGCACCATCAGGAGGGAACCACACCGGGGAGCTGTTTTTT
TRBJ2-7,TRBD2,TRBV7-3,NA,CASGLGLAGEQYF,TGTGCCAGCGGTTTGGGACTAGCTGGTGAGCAGTACTTC
TRBJ1-1,NA,TRBV12-3/TRBV12-4,few,CASSLHRPRAFF,TGTGCCAGCAGTTTACACAGGCCGAGGGCTTTCTTT
TRBJ1-1,NA,TRBV27,NA,CASSLVPKPNTEAFF,TGTGCCAGCAGTTTGGTCCCGAAGCCGAACACTGAAGCTTTCTTT
TRBJ2-3,TRBD2,TRBV18,NA,CASLVAGAPVNTQYF,TGTGCCAGCTTAGTAGCGGGGGCGCCGGTAAATACGCAGTATTTT
TRBJ2-7,NA,TRBV7-9,NA,CASSLVSAGPYEQYF,TGTGCCAGCAGCTTAGTTTCAGCGGGCCCTTACGAGCAGTACTTC
TRBJ1-2,TRBD1,TRBV2,NA,CASRQGEAYGYTF,TGTGCCAGCAGACAGGGGGAGGCCTATGGCTACACCTTC
TRBJ1-2,TRBD1,TRBV3-1/TRBV3-2,NA,CASSPRGQGGGYTF,TGTGCCAGCAGCCCGAGGGGACAGGGAGGTGGCTACACCTTC
TRBJ1-6,NA,TRBV5-4,once,CASSYALSYNSPLHF,TGTGCCAGCAGCTACGCTCTATCCTATAATTCACCCCTCCACTTT
TRBJ1-6,TRBD1,TRBV2,NA,CASNRDRRNSPLHF,TGTGCCAGCAACAGGGACAGGAGGAATTCACCCCTCCACTTT
TRBJ2-3,TRBD2,TRBV10-2,NA,CASRRDYWDTQYF,TGCGCCAGCAGGCGGGACTATTGGGATACGCAGTATTTT
TRBJ2-7,NA,TRBV5-8,NA,CASSLGHRSYEQYF,TGTGCCAGCAGCTTGGGGCACCGCTCCTACGAGCAGTACTTC
TRBJ2-7,TRBD1,TRBV5-1,NA,CASSFTLFGQGDFALGKSEQYF,TGCGCCAGCAGCTTTACCCTGTTCGGACAGGGGGACTTCGCCTTAGGAAAGAGTGAGCAGTACTTC
TRBJ1-4,NA,TRBV19,NA,CASNRQGSATNEKLFF,TGTGCCAGTAATCGGCAGGGAAGTGCAACTAATGAAAAACTGTTTTTT
TRBJ2-7,NA,TRBV7-9,NA,CASSLSGLTAEQYF,TGTGCCAGCAGCTTATCGGGTCTAACCGCCGAGCAGTACTTC